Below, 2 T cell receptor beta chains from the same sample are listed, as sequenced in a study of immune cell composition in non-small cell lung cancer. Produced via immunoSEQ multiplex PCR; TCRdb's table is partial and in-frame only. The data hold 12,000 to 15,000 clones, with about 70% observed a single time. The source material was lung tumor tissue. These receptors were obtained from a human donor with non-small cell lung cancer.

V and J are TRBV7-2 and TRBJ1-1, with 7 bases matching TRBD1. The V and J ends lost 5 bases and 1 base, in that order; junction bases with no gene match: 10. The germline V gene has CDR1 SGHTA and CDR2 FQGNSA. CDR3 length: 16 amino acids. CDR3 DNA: TGTGCCAGCAGCGCCAATCAGGGGGTGGCGAACACTGAAGCTTTCTTT. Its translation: CASSANQGVANTEAFF. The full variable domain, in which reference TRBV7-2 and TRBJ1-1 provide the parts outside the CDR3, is GAGVSQSPSNKVTEKGKDVELRCDPISGHTALYWYRQSLGQGLEFLIYFQGNSAPDKSGLPSDRFSAERTGGSVSTLTIQRTQQEDSAVYLCASSANQGVANTEAFFGQGTRLTVV.

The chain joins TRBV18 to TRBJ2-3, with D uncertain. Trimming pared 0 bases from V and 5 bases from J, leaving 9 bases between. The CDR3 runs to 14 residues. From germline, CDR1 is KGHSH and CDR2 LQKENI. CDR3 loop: CASSPPELIDTQYF. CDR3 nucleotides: TGTGCCAGCTCACCACCGGAACTAATAGATACGCAGTATTTT.